This TCR beta chain was obtained from a study of T cells after yellow fever vaccination (dated by TCRdb to between 2018 and 2021). General notes on the study: The SMART-Seq v4 Ultra Low Input RNA kit was used to prepare libraries from fractions with low cell numbers. To follow T-cell clones before and after primary and booster YFV17D yellow fever vaccination, bulk TCR alpha and beta repertoires were sequenced over time. Two healthy male donors, one aged 18 to 30 and one aged 30 to 40 years, were included in the cohort. Blood was collected at multiple timepoints before and after primary and secondary immunization, and bulk PBMC replicates and cell subsets were isolated.

The treatment or condition label of this sample denotes: live attenuated yellow fever vaccine strain. A standard Ficoll-Paque protocol was used to isolate PBMCs from peripheral blood. Dynabeads CD4 and CD8 positive selection kits were used to isolate CD4 and CD8 T-cell fractions. TriZol was used to extract RNA from bulk PBMCs, CD4 and CD8 fractions, and dextramer-positive and dextramer-negative fractions. Sequencer: Illumina NovaSeq 6000. TCR cDNA was synthesized by 5'RACE template switching, which introduced a universal primer site and unique molecular identifiers. Priming of cDNA synthesis was performed from both the TCR alpha and TCR beta constant segments. Libraries were amplified in two PCR steps, with sample barcodes and sequencing adapters added in the second step. Sequencing of libraries was done on Illumina HiSeq 2500 (2x100 bp) or NovaSeq (2x150 bp). Per the source publication's procedure: MIGEC handled demultiplexing of reads and collapsing into UMI consensus sequences, while MiXCR performed V(D)J alignment. Vaccine-responding clonotypes were identified with edgeR using replicate PBMC samples, with FDR below 0.01 and a log2 fold change above 5 up to day 15 being required. CD4 or CD8 identity was assigned to each bulk clonotype according to whether the clonotype was present at higher abundance in the sequenced CD4 repertoire or the sequenced CD8 repertoire. TCRdb trimmed public reads at Q25 via fastp, called clones via MiXCR and kept in-frame beta chains. Each CDR3 protein appears once, grouped with its most common genes and DNA. These V and J calls originate from TCRdb's pipeline instead of the authors' own analysis. Across this sample there are around 320,000 distinct CDR3 sequences, with approximately 10% seen only once. Clones ranked in the top ten supply about 3.7% of the sample.

On the study overall, not on this receptor specifically: Computational filtering was needed because FACS-sorted repertoires could contain abundant contaminating clonotypes from the bulk population. Most clones expanded after primary vaccination (almost 97% of CD4 and roughly 90% of CD8) were re-detected after the booster, suggesting that broad memory maintenance occurred. The secondary T-cell response was weaker than the primary response but faster, peaking on day 5 instead of day 15. A small share of clonotypes occurred in both CD4 and CD8 compartments, likely arising from convergent recombination. Because the study included only two donors, the extent to which the findings can be generalized is limited.

This clonotype has at least ten counts. Its antigen is not yet known. Per-base quality was not reported, and no clone a single base away is much larger than it. The source material was CD4+ T cells sorted from PBMCs, sampled 5 days after the yellow fever booster vaccination. The source is a young man who received the YFV17D yellow fever vaccine.

DNA sequence: TGTGCCAGCAGCTTAGGGACCCCATGGAATGAGCAGTTCTTC. Translated, this gives CASSLGTPWNEQFF. Recombination linked TRBV7-2 to TRBJ2-1; the D gene cannot be resolved reliably. Deletion took 1 base off V and 7 bases off J, with a span of 11 bases between the germline ends. The CDR3 runs 14 residues from the cysteine to the phenylalanine. Of the read, only the CDR3 DNA is kept; its 42 bases are in frame from base 1. The germline V gene specifies SGHTA as CDR1 and FQGNSA as CDR2.